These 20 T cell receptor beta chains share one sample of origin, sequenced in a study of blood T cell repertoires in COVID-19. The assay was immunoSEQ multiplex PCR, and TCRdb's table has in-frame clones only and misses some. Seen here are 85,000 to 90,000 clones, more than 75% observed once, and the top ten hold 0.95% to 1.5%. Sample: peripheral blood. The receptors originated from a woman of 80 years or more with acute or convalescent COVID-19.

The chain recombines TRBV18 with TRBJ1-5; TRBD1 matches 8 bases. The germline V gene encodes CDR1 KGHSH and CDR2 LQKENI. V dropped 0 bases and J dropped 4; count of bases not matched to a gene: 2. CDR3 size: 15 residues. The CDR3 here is CASSPPGQANQPQHF. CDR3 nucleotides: TGTGCCAGCTCACCACCGGGACAGGCTAATCAGCCCCAGCATTTT.

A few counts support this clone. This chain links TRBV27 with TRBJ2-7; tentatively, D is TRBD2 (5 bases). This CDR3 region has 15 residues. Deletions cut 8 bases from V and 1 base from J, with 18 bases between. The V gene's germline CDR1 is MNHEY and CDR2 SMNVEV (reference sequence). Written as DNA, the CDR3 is TGTGCCAGCCGCTGGAGGAGTGGGTCGTCCTACGAGCAGTACTTC. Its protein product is CASRWRSGSSYEQYF.

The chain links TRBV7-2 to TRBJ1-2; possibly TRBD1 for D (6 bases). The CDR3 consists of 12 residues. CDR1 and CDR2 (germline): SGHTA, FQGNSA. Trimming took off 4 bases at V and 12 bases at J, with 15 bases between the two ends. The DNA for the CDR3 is TGTGCCAGCAGCTCCCGACAGGTTGGAGACACCTTC. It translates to CASSSRQVGDTF.

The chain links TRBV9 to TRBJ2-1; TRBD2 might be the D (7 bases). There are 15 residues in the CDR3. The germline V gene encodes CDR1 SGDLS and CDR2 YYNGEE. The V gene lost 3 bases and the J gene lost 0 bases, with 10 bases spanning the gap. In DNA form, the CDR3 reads TGTGCCAGCAGCGAGGGGGGGCTCTCCTACAATGAGCAGTTCTTC. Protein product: CASSEGGLSYNEQFF. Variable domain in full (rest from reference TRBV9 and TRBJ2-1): DSGVTQTPKHLITATGQRVTLRCSPRSGDLSVYWYQQSLDQGLQFLIQYYNGEERAKGNILERFSAQQFPDLHSELNLSSLELGDSALYFCASSEGGLSYNEQFFGPGTRLTVL.

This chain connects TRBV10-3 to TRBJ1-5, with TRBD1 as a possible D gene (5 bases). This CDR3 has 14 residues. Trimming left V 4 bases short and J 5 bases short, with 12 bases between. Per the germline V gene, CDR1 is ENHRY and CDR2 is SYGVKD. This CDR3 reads CAISAQGGYQPQHF. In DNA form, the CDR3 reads TGTGCCATCAGTGCCCAGGGAGGTTATCAGCCCCAGCATTTT.

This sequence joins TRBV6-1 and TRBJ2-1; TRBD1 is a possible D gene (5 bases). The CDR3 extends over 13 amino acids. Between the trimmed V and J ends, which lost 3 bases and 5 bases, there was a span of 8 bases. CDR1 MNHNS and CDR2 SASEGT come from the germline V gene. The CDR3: CASSERQNNEQFF. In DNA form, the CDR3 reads TGTGCCAGCAGTGAGAGACAGAACAATGAGCAGTTCTTC.

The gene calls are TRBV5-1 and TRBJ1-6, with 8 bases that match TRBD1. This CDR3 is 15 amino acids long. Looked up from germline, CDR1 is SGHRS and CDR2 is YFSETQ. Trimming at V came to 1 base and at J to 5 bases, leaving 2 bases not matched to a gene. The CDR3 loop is CASSLTDRDNSPLHF. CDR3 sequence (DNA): TGCGCCAGCAGCTTGACGGACAGGGATAATTCACCCCTCCACTTT.

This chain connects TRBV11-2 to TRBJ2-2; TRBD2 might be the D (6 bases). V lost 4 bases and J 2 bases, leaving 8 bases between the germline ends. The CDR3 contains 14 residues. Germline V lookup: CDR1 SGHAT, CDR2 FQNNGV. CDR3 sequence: CASSSTRNTGELFF. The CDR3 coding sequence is TGTGCCAGCAGCTCGACTAGAAACACCGGGGAGCTGTTTTTT.

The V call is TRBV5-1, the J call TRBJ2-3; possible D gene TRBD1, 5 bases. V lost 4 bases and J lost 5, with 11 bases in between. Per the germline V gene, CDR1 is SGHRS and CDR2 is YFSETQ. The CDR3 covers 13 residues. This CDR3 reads CASSLEGVDTQYF. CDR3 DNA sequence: TGCGCCAGCAGCCTGGAAGGGGTAGATACGCAGTATTTT.

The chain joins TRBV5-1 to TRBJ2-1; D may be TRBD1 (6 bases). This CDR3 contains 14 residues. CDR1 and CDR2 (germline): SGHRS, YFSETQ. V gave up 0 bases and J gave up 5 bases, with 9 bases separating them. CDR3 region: CASSLEGVNNEQFF. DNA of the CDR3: TGCGCCAGCAGCTTGGAGGGGGTGAACAATGAGCAGTTCTTC.

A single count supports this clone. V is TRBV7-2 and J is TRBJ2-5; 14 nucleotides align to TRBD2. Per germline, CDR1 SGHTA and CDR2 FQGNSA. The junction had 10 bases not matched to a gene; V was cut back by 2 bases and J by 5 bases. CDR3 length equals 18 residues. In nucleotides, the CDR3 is TGTGCCAGCAGCTTAAGCCCGCGGACTAGCGGGAGGACGGAGACCCAGTACTTC. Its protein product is CASSLSPRTSGRTETQYF.

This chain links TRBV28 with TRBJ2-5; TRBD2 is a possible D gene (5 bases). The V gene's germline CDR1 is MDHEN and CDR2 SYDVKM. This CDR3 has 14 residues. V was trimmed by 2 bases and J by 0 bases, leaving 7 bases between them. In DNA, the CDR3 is TGTGCCAGCAGTTTACCGGGAAACCAAGAGACCCAGTACTTC. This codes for CASSLPGNQETQYF.

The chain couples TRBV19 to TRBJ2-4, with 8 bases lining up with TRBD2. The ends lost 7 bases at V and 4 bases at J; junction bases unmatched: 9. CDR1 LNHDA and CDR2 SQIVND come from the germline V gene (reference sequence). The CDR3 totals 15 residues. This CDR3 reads CASMGREAGKNIQYF. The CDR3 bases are TGTGCCAGTATGGGGCGGGAGGCCGGAAAAAACATTCAGTACTTC.

The CDR3 DNA reads TGTGCCAGCAGTTTAGCGGCGGGCTCCTACAATGAGCAGTTCTTC. Translated, it gives CASSLAAGSYNEQFF. This chain connects TRBV27 to TRBJ2-1; weak D call: TRBD2 (5 bases). V gave up 2 bases and J gave up 0 bases, with 8 bases separating them. Germline lookup yields CDR1 MNHEY and CDR2 SMNVEV (reference sequence). The CDR3 loop spans 15 amino acids.

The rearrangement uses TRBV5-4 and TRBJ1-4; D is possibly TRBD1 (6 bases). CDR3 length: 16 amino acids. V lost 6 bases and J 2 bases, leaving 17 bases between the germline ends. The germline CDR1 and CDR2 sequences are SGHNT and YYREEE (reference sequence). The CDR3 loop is CASNRWGGATNEKLFF. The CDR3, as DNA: TGTGCCAGCAACCGGTGGGGGGGCGCGACTAATGAAAAACTGTTTTTT.

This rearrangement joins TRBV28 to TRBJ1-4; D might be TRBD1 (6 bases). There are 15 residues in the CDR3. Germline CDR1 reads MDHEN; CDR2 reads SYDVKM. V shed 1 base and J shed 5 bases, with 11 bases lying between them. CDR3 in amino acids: CASSLSARGNEKLFF. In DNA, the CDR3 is TGTGCCAGCAGTTTATCGGCCAGGGGCAATGAAAAACTGTTTTTT.

CDR3 protein: CASSPQQASYEQYF. CDR3 DNA sequence: TGTGCCAGCTCACCTCAACAGGCCTCCTACGAGCAGTACTTC. The rearrangement links TRBV18 to TRBJ2-7, with D tentatively TRBD1 (5 bases). Trimming took 3 bases from V and 0 from J, leaving 9 bases between them. From germline, CDR1 is KGHSH and CDR2 LQKENI. There are 14 residues in the CDR3.

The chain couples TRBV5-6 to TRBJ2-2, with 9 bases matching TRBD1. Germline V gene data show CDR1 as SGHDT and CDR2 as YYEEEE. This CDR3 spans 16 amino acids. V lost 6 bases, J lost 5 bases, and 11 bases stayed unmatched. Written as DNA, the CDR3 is TGTGCCAGCACCTCCGGGACAGGGATTAGGACCGGGGAGCTGTTTTTT. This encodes CASTSGTGIRTGELFF.

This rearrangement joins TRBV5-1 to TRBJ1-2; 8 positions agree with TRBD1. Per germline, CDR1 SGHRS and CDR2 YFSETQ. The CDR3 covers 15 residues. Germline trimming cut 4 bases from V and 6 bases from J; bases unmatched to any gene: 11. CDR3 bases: TGCGCCAGCAGCCCAGGGGGCGCGGGACCAGATGGCTACACCTTC. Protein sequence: CASSPGGAGPDGYTF.

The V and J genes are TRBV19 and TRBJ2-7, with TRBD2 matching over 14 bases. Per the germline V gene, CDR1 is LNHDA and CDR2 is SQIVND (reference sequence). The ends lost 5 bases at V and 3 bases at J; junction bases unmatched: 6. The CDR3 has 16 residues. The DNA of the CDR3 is TGTGCCAGTAGTGCAAAAGGGACTAGCGGGAGCTACGAGCAGTACTTC. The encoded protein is CASSAKGTSGSYEQYF.